This TCR beta chain was identified in a study of cytomegalovirus exposure and HLA in healthy donors. Study-level information: Sequencing of about 179 million T cells in an earlier analysis found 100 million to 140 million unique TCR beta sequences. Notes on the study in general: For most subjects, TCR beta sequences were reported to predict HLA-A and HLA-B alleles with accuracy. Excluded were some V segments that proved indistinguishable, including TRBV6-2 and TRBV6-3.

CDR3 size: 15 residues. V lost 4 bases and J 1 base, leaving 14 bases between the germline ends. Germline V gives CDR1 SGHRS, CDR2 YFSETQ. This clone was found a few times. Antigen: not known. The PCR made use of 60 Vbeta and 13 Jbeta primers. Using immunoSEQ multiplex PCR, the repertoire was profiled, and TCRdb retains in-frame clones only, with some absent. The sample lists just under 150,000 clones; around 86% were seen once. The sequence came from a woman aged 25 to 45 in good health and CMV-seronegative. The V and J genes are TRBV5-1 and TRBJ1-1; weak D call: TRBD1 (5 bases). The sample was PBMCs. The CDR3 loop reads CASSISGTWNTEAFF. The CDR3 DNA reads TGCGCCAGCAGCATCTCCGGGACTTGGAACACTGAAGCTTTCTTT.